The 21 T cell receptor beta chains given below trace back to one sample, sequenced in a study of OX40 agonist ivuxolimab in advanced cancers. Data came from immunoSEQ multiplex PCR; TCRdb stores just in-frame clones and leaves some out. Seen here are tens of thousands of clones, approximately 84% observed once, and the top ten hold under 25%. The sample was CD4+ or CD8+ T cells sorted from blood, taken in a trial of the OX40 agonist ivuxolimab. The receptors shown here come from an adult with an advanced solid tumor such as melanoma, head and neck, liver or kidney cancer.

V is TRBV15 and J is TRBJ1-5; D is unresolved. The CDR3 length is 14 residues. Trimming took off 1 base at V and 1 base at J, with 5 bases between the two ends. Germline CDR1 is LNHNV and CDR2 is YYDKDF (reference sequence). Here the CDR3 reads CATSRGNSNQPQHF. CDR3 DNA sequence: TGTGCCACCAGCAGAGGTAACAGCAATCAGCCCCAGCATTTT.

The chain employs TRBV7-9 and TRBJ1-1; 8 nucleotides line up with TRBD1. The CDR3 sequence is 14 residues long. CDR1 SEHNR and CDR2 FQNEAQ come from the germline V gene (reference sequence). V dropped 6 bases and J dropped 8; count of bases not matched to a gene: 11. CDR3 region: CASSSTGQGKEAFF. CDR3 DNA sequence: TGTGCCAGCAGTTCTACCGGACAGGGTAAGGAAGCTTTCTTT. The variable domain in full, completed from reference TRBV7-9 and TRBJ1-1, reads DTGVSQNPRHKITKRGQNVTFRCDPISEHNRLYWYRQTLGQGPEFLTYFQNEAQLEKSRLLSDRFSAERPKGSFSTLEIQRTEQGDSAMYLCASSSTGQGKEAFFGQGTRLTVV.

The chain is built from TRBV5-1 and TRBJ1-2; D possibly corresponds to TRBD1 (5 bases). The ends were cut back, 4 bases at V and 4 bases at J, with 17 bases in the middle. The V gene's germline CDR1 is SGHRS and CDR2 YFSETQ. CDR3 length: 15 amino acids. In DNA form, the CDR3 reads TGCGCCAGCAGCCTCCAACCTGGGGCTGGCTATGGCTACACCTTC. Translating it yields CASSLQPGAGYGYTF.

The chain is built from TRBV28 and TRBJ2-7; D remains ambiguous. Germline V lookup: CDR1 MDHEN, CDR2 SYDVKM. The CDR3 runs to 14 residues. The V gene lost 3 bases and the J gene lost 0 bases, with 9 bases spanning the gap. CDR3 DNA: TGTGCCAGCAGTTTTGGTGCGGTCTCCTACGAGCAGTACTTC. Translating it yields CASSFGAVSYEQYF.

CDR3 in amino acids: CASSWDRNNYGYTF. The CDR3 DNA sequence: TGTGCCAGCAGTTGGGACAGGAATAACTATGGCTACACCTTC. The chain combines TRBV28 with TRBJ1-2; 8 bases fit TRBD1. CDR1 and CDR2 (germline): MDHEN, SYDVKM. V was clipped by 4 bases and J by 1 base; unmatched bases: 2. The length of the CDR3 is 14 residues.

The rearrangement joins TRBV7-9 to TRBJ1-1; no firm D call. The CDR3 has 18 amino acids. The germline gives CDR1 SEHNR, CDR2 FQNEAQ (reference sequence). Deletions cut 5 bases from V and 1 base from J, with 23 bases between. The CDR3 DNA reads TGTGCCAGCAGCGTCCTTAGGGCGCGTCAGGCTGGGAACACTGAAGCTTTCTTT. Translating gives CASSVLRARQAGNTEAFF. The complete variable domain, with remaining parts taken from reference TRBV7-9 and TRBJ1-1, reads DTGVSQNPRHKITKRGQNVTFRCDPISEHNRLYWYRQTLGQGPEFLTYFQNEAQLEKSRLLSDRFSAERPKGSFSTLEIQRTEQGDSAMYLCASSVLRARQAGNTEAFFGQGTRLTVV.

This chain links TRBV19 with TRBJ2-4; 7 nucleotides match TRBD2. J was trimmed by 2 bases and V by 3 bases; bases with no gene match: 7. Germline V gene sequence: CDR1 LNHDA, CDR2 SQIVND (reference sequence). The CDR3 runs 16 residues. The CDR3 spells CASSIGGSGTKNIQYF. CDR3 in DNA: TGTGCCAGTAGTATTGGCGGGAGCGGGACCAAAAACATTCAGTACTTC. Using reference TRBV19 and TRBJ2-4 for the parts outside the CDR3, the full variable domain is DGGITQSPKYLFRKEGQNVTLSCEQNLNHDAMYWYRQDPGQGLRLIYYSQIVNDFQKGDIAEGYSVSREKKESFPLTVTSAQKNPTAFYLCASSIGGSGTKNIQYFGAGTRLSVL.

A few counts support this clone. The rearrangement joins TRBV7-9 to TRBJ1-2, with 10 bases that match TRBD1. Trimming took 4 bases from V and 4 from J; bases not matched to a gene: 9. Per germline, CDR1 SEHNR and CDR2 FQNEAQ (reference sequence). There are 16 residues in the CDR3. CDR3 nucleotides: TGTGCCAGCAGCTCATCGACAGGGGGCTTCATCTATGGCTACACCTTC. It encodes CASSSSTGGFIYGYTF.

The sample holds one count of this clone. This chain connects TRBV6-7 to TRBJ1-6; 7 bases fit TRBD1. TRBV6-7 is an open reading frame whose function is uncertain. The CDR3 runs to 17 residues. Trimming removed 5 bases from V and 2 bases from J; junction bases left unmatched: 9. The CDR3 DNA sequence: TGTGCCAGCAGTCCGAGACAGGGATGGACCTATAATTCACCCCTCCACTTT. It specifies CASSPRQGWTYNSPLHF.

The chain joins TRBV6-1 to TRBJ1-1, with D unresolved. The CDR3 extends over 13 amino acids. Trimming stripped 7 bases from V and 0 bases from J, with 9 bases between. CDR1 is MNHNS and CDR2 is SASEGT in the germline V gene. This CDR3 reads CASIDRVNTEAFF. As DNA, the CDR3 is TGTGCCAGCATTGATAGGGTGAACACTGAAGCTTTCTTT.

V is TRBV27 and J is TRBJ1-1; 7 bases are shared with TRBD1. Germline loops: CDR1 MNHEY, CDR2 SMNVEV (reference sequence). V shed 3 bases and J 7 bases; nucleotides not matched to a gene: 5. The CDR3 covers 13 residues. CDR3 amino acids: CASSFRQGSEAFF. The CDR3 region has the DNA TGTGCCAGCAGTTTCAGACAGGGTAGTGAAGCTTTCTTT.

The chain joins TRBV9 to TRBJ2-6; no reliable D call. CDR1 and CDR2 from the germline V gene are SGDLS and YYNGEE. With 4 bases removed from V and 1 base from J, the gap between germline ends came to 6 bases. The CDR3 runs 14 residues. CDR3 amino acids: CASSTRSGANVLTF. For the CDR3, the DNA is TGTGCCAGCAGCACCCGTTCTGGGGCCAACGTCCTGACTTTC.

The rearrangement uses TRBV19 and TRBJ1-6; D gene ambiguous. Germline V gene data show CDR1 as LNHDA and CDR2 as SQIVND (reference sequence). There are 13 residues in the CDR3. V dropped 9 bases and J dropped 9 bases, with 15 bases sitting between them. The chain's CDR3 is CASLRGPGSPLHF. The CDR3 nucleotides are TGTGCCAGCCTAAGAGGGCCGGGTTCACCCCTCCACTTT.

CDR3 loop: CASSNGDYNEQFF. The CDR3 DNA is TGTGCCAGCAGCAACGGGGACTACAATGAGCAGTTCTTC. The rearrangement uses TRBV5-4 and TRBJ2-1; possible D gene TRBD2, 5 bases. Trimming took off 4 bases at V and 3 bases at J, with 8 bases between the two ends. CDR3 length: 13 residues. The germline gives CDR1 SGHNT, CDR2 YYREEE (reference sequence).

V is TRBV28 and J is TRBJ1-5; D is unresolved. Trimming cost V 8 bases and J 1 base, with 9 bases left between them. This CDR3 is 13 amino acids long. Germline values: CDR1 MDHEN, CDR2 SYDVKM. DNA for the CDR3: TGTGCCAGCGGGGAGGGAAGCAATCAGCCCCAGCATTTT. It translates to CASGEGSNQPQHF.

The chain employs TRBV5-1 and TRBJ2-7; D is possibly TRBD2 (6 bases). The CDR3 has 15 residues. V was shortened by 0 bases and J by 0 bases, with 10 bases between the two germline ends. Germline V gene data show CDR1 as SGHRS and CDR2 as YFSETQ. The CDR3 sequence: CASSLDGGISYEQYF. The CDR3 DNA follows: TGCGCCAGCAGCTTGGATGGCGGGATCTCCTACGAGCAGTACTTC.

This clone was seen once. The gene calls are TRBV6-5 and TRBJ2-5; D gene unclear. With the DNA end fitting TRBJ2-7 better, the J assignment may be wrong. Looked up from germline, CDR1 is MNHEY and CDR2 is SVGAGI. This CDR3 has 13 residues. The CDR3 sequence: CASSYSSFYEQYF. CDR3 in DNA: TGTGCCAGCAGTTACTCCTCTTTCTACGAGCAGTACTTC.

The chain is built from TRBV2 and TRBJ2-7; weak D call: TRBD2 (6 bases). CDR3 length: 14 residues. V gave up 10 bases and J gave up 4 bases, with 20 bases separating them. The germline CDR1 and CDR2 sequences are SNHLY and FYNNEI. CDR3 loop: CAIRGLRGTYEQYF. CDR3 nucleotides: TGTGCCATCCGGGGGTTGCGGGGAACTTACGAGCAGTACTTC. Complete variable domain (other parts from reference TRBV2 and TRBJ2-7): EPEVTQTPSHQVTQMGQEVILRCVPISNHLYFYWYRQILGQKVEFLVSFYNNEISEKSEIFDDQFSVERPDGSNFTLKIRSTKLEDSAMYFCAIRGLRGTYEQYFGPGTRLTVT.

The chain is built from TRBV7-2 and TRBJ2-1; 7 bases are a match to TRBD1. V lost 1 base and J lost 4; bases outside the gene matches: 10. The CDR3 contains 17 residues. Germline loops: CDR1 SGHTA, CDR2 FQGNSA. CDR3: CASSLGMGAGGYNEQFF. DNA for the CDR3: TGTGCCAGCAGCTTAGGGATGGGTGCAGGGGGTTACAATGAGCAGTTCTTC.

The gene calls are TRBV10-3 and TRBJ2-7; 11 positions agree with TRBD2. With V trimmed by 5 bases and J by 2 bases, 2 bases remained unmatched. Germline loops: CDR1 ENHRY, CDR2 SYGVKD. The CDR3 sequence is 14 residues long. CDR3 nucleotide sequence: TGTGCCATCAGTCTAGCGGGAGGCGCCTACGAGCAGTACTTC. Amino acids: CAISLAGGAYEQYF.

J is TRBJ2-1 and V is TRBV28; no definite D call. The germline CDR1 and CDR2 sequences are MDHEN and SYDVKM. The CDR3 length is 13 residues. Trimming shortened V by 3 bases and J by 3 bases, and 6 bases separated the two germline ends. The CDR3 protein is CASSLGIYNEQFF. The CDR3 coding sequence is TGTGCCAGCAGTTTGGGAATCTACAATGAGCAGTTCTTC.